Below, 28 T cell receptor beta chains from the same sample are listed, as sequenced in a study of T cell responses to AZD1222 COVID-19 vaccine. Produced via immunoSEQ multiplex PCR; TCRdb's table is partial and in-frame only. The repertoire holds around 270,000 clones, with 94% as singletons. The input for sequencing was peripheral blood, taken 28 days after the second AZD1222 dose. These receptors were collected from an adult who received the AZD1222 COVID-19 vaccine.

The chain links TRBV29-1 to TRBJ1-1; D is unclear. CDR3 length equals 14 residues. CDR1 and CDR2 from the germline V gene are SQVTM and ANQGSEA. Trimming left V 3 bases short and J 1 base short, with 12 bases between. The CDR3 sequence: CSVELKTPNTEAFF. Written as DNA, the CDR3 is TGCAGCGTTGAGTTGAAGACTCCGAACACTGAAGCTTTCTTT. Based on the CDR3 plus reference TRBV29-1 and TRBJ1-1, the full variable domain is SAVISQKPSRDICQRGTSLTIQCQVDSQVTMMFWYRQQPGQSLTLIATANQGSEATYESGFVIDKFPISRPNLTFSTLTVSNMSPEDSSIYLCSVELKTPNTEAFFGQGTRLTVV.

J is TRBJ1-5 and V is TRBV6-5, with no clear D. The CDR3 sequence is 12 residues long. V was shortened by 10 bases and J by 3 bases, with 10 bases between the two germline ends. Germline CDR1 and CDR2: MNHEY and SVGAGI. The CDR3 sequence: CATGDPNQPQHF. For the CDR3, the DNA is TGTGCCACCGGGGATCCCAATCAGCCCCAGCATTTT.

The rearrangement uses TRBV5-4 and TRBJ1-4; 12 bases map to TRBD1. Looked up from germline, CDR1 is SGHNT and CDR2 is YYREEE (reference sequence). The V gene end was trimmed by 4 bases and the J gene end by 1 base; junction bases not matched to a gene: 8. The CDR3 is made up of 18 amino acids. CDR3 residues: CASSPGGTGGLTNEKLFF. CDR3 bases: TGTGCCAGCAGCCCCGGGGGGACAGGGGGCTTAACTAATGAAAAACTGTTTTTT.

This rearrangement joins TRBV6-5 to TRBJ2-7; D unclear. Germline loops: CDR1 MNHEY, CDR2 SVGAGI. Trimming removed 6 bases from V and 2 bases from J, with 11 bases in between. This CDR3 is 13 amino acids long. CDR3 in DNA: TGTGCCAGCAGCTCCCCCTGGACCTACGAGCAGTACTTC. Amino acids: CASSSPWTYEQYF.

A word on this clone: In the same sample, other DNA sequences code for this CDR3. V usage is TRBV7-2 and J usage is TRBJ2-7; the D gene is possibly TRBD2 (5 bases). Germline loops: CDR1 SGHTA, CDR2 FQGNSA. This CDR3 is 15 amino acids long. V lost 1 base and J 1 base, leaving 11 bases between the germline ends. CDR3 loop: CASSLGGTGSYEQYF. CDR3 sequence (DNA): TGTGCCAGCAGCTTAGGCGGAACGGGATCCTACGAGCAGTACTTC.

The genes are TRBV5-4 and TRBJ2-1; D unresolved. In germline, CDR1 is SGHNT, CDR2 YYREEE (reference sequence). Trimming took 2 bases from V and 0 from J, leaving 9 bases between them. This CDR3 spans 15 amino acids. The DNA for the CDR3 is TGTGCCAGCAGCTTCGGTCAGGTCTCCTACAATGAGCAGTTCTTC. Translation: CASSFGQVSYNEQFF.

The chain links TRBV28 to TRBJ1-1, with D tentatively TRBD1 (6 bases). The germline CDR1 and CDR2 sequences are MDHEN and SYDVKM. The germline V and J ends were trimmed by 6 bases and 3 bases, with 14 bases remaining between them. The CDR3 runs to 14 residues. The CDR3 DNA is TGTGCCAGCAGCCCTAGGGGGAGATACACTGAAGCTTTCTTT. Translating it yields CASSPRGRYTEAFF.

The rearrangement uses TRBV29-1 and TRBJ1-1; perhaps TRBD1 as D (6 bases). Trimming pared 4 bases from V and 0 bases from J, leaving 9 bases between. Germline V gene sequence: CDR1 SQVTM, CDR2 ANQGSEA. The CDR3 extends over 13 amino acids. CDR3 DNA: TGCAGCGTTGCGGGGGGCGTGAACACTGAAGCTTTCTTT. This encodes CSVAGGVNTEAFF.

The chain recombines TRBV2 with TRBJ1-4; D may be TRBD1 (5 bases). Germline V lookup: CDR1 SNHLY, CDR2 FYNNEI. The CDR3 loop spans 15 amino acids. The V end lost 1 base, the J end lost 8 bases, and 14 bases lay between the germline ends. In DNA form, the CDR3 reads TGTGCCAGCAGTGAAGATCGGGGCTCCCACGAAAAACTGTTTTTT. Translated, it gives CASSEDRGSHEKLFF.

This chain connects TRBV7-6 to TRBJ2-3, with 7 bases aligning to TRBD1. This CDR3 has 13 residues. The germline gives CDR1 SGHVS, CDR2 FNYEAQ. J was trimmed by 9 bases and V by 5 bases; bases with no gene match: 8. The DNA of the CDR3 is TGTGCCAGCAGCCCCCGGGACAGCCTAACGCAGTATTTT. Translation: CASSPRDSLTQYF.

The CDR3 sequence: CASSTSGRGFYEQYF. The CDR3 nucleotides are TGTGCCAGCTCTACAAGCGGGAGGGGCTTCTACGAGCAGTACTTC. This chain connects TRBV18 to TRBJ2-7; 10 nucleotides agree with TRBD2. Per the germline V gene, CDR1 is KGHSH and CDR2 is LQKENI. The ends lost 6 bases at V and 3 bases at J; junction bases unmatched: 8. CDR3 size: 15 residues.

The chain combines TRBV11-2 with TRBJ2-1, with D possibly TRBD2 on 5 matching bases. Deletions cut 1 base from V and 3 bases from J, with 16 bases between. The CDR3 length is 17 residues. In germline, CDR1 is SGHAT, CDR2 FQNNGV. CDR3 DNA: TGTGCCAGCAGCTTAGTAGGTTGGCTAGCTAACTACAATGAGCAGTTCTTC. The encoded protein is CASSLVGWLANYNEQFF.

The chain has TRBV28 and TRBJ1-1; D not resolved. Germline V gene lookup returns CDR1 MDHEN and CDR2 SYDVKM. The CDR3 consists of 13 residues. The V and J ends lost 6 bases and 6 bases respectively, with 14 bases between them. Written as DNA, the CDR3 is TGTGCCAGCAGCCCCCCTGGTTTCGCTGAAGCTTTCTTT. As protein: CASSPPGFAEAFF.

This CDR3 reads CASSVQGVNTEAFF. CDR3 nucleotide sequence: TGTGCCAGCAGTGTACAGGGTGTGAACACTGAAGCTTTCTTT. The V call is TRBV27, the J call TRBJ1-1; possibly TRBD1 for D (6 bases). The V gene lost 5 bases and the J gene lost 0 bases, with 10 bases spanning the gap. The CDR3 loop spans 14 amino acids. Germline V gene lookup returns CDR1 MNHEY and CDR2 SMNVEV (reference sequence).

The CDR3 is CASSLTGTANEAFF. Written as DNA, the CDR3 is TGCGCCAGCAGCTTGACTGGGACAGCTAATGAAGCTTTCTTT. The chain combines TRBV5-1 with TRBJ1-1, with 7 nucleotides matching TRBD1. CDR3 size: 14 residues. Germline lookup yields CDR1 SGHRS and CDR2 YFSETQ. Trimming at V came to 1 base and at J to 7 bases, leaving 7 bases not matched to a gene.

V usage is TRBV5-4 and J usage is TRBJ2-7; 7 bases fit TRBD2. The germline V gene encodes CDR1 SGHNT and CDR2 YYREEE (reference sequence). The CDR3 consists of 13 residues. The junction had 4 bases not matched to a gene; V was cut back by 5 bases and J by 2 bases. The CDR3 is CASRAGAAYEQYF. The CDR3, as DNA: TGTGCCAGCAGGGCGGGAGCCGCCTACGAGCAGTACTTC.

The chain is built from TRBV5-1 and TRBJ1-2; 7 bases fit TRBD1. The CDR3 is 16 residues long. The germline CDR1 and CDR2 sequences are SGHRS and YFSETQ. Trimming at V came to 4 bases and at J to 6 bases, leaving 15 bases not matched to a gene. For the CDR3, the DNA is TGCGCCAGCAGCCCACGAGGACAGGTCTACTCGGATGGCTACACCTTC. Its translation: CASSPRGQVYSDGYTF. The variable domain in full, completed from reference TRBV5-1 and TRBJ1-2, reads KAGVTQTPRYLIKTRGQQVTLSCSPISGHRSVSWYQQTPGQGLQFLFEYFSETQRNKGNFPGRFSGRQFSNSRSEMNVSTLELGDSALYLCASSPRGQVYSDGYTFGSGTRLTVV.

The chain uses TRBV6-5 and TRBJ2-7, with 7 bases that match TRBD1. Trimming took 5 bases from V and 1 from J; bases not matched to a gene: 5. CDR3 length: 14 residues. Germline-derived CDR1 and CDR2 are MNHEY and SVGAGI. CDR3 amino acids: CASSRDSSSYEQYF. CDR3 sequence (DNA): TGTGCCAGCAGTCGGGACAGTTCATCCTACGAGCAGTACTTC.

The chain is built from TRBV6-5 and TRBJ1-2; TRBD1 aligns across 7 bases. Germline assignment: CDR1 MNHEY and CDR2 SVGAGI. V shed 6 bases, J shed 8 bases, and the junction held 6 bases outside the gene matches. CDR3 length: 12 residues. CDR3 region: CASRSPGGGYTF. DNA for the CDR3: TGTGCCAGCAGATCCCCAGGGGGGGGCTACACCTTC.

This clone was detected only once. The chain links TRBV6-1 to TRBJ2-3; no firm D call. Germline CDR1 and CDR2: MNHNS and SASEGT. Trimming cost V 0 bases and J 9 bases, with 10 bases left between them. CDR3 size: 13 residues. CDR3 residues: CASSEALKGTQYF. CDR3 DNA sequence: TGTGCCAGCAGTGAAGCGCTTAAGGGCACGCAGTATTTT.

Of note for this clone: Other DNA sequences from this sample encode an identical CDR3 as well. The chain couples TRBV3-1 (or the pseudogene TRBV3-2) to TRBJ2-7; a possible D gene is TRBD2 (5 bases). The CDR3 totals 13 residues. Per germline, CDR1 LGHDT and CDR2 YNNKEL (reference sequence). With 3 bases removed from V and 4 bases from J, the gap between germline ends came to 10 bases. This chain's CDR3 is CASSQGRGYEQYF. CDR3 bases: TGTGCCAGCAGCCAGGGGAGAGGGTACGAGCAGTACTTC.

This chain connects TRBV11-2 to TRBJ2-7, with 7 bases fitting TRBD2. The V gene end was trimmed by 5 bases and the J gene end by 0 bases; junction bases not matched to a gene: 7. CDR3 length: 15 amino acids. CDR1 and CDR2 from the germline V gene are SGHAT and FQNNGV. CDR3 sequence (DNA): TGTGCCAGCAGCATCAATAGCGGGTCCTCCTACGAGCAGTACTTC. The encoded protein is CASSINSGSSYEQYF. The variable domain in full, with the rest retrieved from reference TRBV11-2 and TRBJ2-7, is EAGVAQSPRYKIIEKRQSVAFWCNPISGHATLYWYQQILGQGPKLLIQFQNNGVVDDSQLPKDRFSAERLKGVDSTLKIQPAKLEDSAVYLCASSINSGSSYEQYFGPGTRLTVT.

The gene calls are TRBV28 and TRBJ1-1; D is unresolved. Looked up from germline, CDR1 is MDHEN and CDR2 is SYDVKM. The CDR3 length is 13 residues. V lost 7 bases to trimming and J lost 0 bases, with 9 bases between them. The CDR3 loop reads CASKSTMNTEAFF. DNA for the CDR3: TGTGCCAGCAAATCCACGATGAACACTGAAGCTTTCTTT.

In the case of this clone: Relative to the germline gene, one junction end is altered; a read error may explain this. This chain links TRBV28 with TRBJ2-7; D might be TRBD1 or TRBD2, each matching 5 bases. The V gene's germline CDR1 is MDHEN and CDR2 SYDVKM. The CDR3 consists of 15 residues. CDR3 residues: CASSGKRGSGAPPSF. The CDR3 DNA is TGTGCCAGCAGTGGCAAGAGGGGATCTGGCGCTCCCCCCTCCTTC.

The CDR3 loop reads CASSLAGDRTQHF. CDR3 nucleotide sequence: TGTGCCAGCAGTTTAGCTGGGGACCGAACCCAGCATTTT. This sequence joins TRBV28 and TRBJ1-5; D might be TRBD1 (5 bases). The CDR3 extends over 13 amino acids. V was clipped by 2 bases and J by 11 bases, with 13 bases between them. Germline V lookup: CDR1 MDHEN, CDR2 SYDVKM.

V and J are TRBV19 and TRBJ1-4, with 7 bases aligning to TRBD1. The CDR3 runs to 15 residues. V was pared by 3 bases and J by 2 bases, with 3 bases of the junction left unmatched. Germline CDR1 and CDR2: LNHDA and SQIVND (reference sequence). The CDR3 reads CASSILTGTNEKLFF. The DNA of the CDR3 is TGTGCCAGTAGTATCCTGACAGGGACTAATGAAAAACTGTTTTTT.

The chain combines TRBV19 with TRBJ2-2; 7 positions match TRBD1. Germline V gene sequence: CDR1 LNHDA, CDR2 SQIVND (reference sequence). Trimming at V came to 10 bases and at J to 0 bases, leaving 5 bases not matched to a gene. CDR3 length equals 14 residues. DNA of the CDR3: TGTGCCACCGCAGGGACAGCGAACACCGGGGAGCTGTTTTTT. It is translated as CATAGTANTGELFF.

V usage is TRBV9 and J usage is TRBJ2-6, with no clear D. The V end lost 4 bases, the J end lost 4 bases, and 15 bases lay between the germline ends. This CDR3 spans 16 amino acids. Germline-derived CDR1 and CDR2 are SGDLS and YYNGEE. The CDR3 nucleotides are TGTGCCAGCAGCCCAGCCACCCTAATCGGGGCCAACGTCCTGACTTTC. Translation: CASSPATLIGANVLTF.